This TCR beta chain appears in the sequencing data of a study of beta chain features in type 1 diabetes. This clone was seen a handful of times. What it binds is unknown. The study, taken as a whole, reports: Moderate yet significant TCRB CDR3 shortening was seen in Type 1 diabetes patients in all four CD4+ subsets.

Germline CDR1 reads SEHNR; CDR2 reads FQNEAQ (reference sequence). The CDR3 extends over 16 amino acids. J lost 6 bases, V lost 1 base, and 8 bases had no gene match. What was sequenced were expressed TCRB transcripts, since all of the isolated RNA had been reverse transcribed. The assay was immunoSEQ multiplex PCR, and TCRdb's table has in-frame clones only and misses some. The table includes 330,000 or so clones, roughly 12% detected once. The clonotype was recovered from a woman aged 18-29 years with type 1 diabetes. The source material was naive CD4+ T cells from blood. The chain joins TRBV7-9 to TRBJ2-1; 8 bases map to TRBD2. The CDR3 DNA reads as TGTGCCAGCAGCTTAGGGTCGCGGGGGGCCTTCAATGAGCAGTTCTTC. Its protein product is CASSLGSRGAFNEQFF.